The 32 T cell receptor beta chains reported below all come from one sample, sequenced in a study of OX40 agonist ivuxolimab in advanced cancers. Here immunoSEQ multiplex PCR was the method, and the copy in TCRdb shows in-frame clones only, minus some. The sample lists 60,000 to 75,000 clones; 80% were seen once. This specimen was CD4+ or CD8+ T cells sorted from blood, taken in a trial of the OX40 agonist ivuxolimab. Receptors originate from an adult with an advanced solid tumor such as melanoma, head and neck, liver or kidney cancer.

The CDR3 sequence: CASSLEPGASTDTQYF. DNA of the CDR3: TGCGCCAGCAGCTTGGAGCCGGGAGCTAGCACAGATACGCAGTATTTT. The chain links TRBV5-1 to TRBJ2-3; tentatively, D is TRBD2 (6 bases). The V end lost 0 bases, the J end lost 0 bases, and 11 bases lay between the germline ends. Germline-derived CDR1 and CDR2 are SGHRS and YFSETQ. CDR3 length: 16 residues.

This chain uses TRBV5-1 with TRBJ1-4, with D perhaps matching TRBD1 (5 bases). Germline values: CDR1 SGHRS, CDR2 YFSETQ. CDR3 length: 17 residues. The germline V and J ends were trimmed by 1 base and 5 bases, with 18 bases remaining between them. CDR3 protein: CASSLSGRGDSNEKLFF. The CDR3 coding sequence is TGCGCCAGCAGCTTGTCTGGACGAGGGGATTCGAATGAAAAACTGTTTTTT.

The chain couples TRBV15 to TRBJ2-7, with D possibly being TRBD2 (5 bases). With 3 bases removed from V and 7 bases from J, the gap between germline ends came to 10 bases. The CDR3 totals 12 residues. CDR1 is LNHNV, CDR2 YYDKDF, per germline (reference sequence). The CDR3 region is CATSRGEGEQYF. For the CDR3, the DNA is TGTGCCACCAGCAGGGGAGAAGGAGAGCAGTACTTC.

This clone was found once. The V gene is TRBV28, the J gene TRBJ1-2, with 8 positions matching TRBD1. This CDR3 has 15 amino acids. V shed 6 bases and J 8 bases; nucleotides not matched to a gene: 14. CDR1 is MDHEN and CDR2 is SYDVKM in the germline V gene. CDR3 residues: CASSESGQGEAGYTF. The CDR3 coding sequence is TGTGCCAGCAGCGAATCTGGACAGGGAGAAGCGGGCTACACCTTC.

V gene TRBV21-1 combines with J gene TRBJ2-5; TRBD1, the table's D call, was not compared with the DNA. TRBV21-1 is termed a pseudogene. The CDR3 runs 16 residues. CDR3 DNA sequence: TGTGCCAGCAGTCCCGGAGCAGGGTTTCAGGGGGAGACCCAGTACTTC. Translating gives CASSPGAGFQGETQYF.

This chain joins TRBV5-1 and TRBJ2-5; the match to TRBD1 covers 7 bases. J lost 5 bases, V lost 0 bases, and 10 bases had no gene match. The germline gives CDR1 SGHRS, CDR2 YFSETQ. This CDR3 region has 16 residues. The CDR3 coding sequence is TGCGCCAGCAGCTTGGGCGAGACAGGGTATTCGGAGACCCAGTACTTC. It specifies CASSLGETGYSETQYF.

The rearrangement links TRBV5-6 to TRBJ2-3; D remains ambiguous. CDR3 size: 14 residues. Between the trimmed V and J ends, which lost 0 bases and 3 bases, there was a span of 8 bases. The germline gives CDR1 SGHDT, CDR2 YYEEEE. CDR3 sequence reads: CASSLATATDTQYF. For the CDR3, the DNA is TGTGCCAGCAGCTTGGCAACAGCTACAGATACGCAGTATTTT.

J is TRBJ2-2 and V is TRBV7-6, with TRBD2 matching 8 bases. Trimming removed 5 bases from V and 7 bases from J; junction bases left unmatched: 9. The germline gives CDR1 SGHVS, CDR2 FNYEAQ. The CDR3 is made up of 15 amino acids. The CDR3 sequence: CASSPSGGAVGELFF. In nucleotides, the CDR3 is TGTGCCAGCAGCCCTTCCGGGGGGGCGGTCGGGGAGCTGTTTTTT.

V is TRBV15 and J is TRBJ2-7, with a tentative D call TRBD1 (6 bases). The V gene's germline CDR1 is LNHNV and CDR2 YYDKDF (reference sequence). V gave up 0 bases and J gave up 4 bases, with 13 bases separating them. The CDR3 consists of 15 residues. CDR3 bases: TGTGCCACCAGCAGAGATGGGGGCAGGCTGTACGAGCAGTACTTC. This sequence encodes CATSRDGGRLYEQYF.

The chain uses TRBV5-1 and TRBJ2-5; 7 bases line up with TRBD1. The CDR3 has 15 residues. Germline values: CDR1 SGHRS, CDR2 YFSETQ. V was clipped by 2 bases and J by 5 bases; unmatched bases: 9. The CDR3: CASSFSTGSGETQYF. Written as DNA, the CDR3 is TGCGCCAGCAGCTTTTCGACAGGGTCTGGGGAGACCCAGTACTTC.

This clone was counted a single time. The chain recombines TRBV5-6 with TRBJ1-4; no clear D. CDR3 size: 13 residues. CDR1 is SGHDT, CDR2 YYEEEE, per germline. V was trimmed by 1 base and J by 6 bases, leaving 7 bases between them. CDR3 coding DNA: TGTGCCAGCAGCTTGCAAGGTTATGAAAAACTGTTTTTT. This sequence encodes CASSLQGYEKLFF.

The CDR3 DNA reads as TGTGCCAGTAGTATCAGGGGGCAGTCCACAGATACGCAGTATTTT. Amino acids: CASSIRGQSTDTQYF. This chain links TRBV19 with TRBJ2-3; 8 bases are shared with TRBD1. V was pared by 3 bases and J by 2 bases, with 4 bases of the junction left unmatched. The CDR3 contains 15 residues. Germline CDR1 is LNHDA and CDR2 is SQIVND (reference sequence).

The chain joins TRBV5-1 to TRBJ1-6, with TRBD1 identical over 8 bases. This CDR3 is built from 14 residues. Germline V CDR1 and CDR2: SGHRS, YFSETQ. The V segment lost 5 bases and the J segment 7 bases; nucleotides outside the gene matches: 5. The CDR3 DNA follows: TGCGCCAGCAGAGCGACAGGGGTCAATTCACCCCTCCACTTT. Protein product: CASRATGVNSPLHF.

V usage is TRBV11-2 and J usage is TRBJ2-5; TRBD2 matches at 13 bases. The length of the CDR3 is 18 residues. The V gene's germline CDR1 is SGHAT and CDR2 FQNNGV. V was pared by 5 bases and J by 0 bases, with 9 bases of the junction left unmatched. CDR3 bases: TGTGCCAGCAGCGCCACCGGGACTAGCGGGGCCTACCAAGAGACCCAGTACTTC. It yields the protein CASSATGTSGAYQETQYF.

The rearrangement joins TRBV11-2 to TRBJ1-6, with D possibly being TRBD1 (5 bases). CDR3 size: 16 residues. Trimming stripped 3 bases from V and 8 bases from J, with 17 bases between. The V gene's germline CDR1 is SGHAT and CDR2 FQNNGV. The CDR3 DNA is TGTGCCAGCAGCTTGACAGTTGGGGATCCGGATTCACCCCTCCACTTT. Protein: CASSLTVGDPDSPLHF.

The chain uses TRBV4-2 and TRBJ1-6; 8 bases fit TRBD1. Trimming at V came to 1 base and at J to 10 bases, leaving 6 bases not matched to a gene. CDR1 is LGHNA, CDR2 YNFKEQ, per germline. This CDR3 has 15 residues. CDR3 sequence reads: CASSQAGTGKSPLHF. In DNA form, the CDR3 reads TGTGCCAGCAGCCAAGCCGGGACAGGTAAATCACCCCTCCACTTT.

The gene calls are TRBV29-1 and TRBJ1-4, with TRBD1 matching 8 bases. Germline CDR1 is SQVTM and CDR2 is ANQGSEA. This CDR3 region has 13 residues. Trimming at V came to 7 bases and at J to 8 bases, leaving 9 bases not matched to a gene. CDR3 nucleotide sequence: TGCAGCGGGACACAGGGGGTAGGAGAAAAACTGTTTTTT. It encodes CSGTQGVGEKLFF.

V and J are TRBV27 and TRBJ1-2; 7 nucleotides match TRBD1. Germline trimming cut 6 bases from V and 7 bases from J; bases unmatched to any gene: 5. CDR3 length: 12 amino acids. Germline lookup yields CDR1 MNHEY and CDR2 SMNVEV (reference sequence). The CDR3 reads CASSSPGGGYTF. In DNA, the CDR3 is TGTGCCAGCAGCTCCCCAGGGGGTGGCTACACCTTC.

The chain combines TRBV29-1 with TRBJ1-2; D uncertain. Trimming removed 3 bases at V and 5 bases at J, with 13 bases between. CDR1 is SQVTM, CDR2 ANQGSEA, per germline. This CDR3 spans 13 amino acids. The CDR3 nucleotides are TGCAGCGTTGACTGGGCCAGATCTTATGGCTACACCTTC. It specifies CSVDWARSYGYTF.

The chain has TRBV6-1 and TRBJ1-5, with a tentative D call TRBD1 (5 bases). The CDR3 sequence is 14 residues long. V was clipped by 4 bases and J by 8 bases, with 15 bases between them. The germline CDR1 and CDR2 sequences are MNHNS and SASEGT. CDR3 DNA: TGTGCCAGCAGTGTATCAGGGCTCGGAGAGCCCCAGCATTTT. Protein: CASSVSGLGEPQHF.

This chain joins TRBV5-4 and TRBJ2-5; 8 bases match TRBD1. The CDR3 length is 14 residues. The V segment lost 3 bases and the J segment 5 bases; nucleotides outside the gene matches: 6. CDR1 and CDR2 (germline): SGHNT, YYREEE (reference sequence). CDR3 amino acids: CASSSDRGGETQYF. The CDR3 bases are TGTGCCAGCAGCTCTGACAGGGGTGGGGAGACCCAGTACTTC.

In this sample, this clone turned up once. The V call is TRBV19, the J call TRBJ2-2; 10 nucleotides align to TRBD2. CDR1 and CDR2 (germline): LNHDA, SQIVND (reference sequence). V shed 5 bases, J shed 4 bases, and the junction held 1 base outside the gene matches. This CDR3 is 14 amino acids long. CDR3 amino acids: CASSSSGGTGELFF. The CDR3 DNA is TGTGCCAGTAGTTCTAGCGGGGGCACCGGGGAGCTGTTTTTT.

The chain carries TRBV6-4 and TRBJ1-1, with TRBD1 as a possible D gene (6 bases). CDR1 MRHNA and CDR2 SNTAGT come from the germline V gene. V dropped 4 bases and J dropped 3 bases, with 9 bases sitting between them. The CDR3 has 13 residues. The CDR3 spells CASSASGDTEAFF. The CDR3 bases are TGTGCCAGCAGTGCCTCAGGGGACACTGAAGCTTTCTTT.

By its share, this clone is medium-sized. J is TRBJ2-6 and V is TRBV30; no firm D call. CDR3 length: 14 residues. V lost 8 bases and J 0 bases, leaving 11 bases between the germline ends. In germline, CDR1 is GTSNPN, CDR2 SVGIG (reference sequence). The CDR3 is CAGKKPSGANVLTF. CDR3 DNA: TGTGCCGGAAAGAAACCCTCTGGGGCCAACGTCCTGACTTTC.

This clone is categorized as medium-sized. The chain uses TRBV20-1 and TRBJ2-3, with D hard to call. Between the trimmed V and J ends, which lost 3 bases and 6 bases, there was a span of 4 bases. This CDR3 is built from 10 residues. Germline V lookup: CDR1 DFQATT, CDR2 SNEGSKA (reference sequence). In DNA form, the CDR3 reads TGCAGTGCTAGTCTGGATACGCAGTATTTT. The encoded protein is CSASLDTQYF.

The CDR3 DNA follows: TGCGCCAGCAGCCGATCCCAAAACACTGAAGCTTTCTTT. This gives the protein CASSRSQNTEAFF. The gene calls are TRBV5-1 and TRBJ1-1; D is uncertain. V was pared by 4 bases and J by 2 bases, with 9 bases between. The CDR3 consists of 13 residues. CDR1 SGHRS and CDR2 YFSETQ come from the germline V gene. Complete variable domain (other parts from reference TRBV5-1 and TRBJ1-1): KAGVTQTPRYLIKTRGQQVTLSCSPISGHRSVSWYQQTPGQGLQFLFEYFSETQRNKGNFPGRFSGRQFSNSRSEMNVSTLELGDSALYLCASSRSQNTEAFFGQGTRLTVV.

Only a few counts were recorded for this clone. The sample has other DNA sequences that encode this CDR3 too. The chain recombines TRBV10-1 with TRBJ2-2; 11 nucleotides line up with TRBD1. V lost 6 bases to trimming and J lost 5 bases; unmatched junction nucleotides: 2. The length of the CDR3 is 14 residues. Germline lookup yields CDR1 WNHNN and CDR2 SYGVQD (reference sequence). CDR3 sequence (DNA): TGCGCCAGCAGAGGACAGGGGGCTACCGGGGAGCTGTTTTTT. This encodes CASRGQGATGELFF.

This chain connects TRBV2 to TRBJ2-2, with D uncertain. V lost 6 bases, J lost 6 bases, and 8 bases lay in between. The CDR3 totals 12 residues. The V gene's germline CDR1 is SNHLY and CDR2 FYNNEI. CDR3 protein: CASSRPPGELFF. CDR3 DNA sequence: TGTGCCAGCAGCCGCCCCCCCGGGGAGCTGTTTTTT.

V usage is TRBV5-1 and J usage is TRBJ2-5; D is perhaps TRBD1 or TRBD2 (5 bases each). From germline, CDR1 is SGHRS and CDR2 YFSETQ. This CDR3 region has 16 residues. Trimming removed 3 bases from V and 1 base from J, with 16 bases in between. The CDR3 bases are TGCGCCAGCAGCTGGGGGTTGGTCGCTACCCAAGAGACCCAGTACTTC. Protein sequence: CASSWGLVATQETQYF.

CDR3 protein: CASSLGDIDYGYTF. The CDR3 DNA is TGTGCCAGCAGCTTAGGGGACATCGATTATGGCTACACCTTC. The chain has TRBV11-3 and TRBJ1-2; the D gene is possibly TRBD1 (6 bases). The CDR3 is 14 residues long. V was trimmed by 1 base and J by 5 bases, leaving 11 bases between them. The germline V gene has CDR1 SGHNT and CDR2 YENEEA. The complete variable domain, with remaining parts taken from reference TRBV11-3 and TRBJ1-2, reads EAGVVQSPRYKIIEKKQPVAFWCNPISGHNTLYWYLQNLGQGPELLIRYENEEAVDDSQLPKDRFSAERLKGVDSTLKIQPAELGDSAVYLCASSLGDIDYGYTFGSGTRLTVV.

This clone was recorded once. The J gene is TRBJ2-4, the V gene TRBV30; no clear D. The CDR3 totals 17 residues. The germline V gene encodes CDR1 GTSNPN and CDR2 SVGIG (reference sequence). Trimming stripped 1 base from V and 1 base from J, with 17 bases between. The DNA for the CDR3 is TGTGCCTGGAGTGAGGCCCCAGGTTGGGTTGCCAAAAACATTCAGTACTTC. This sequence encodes CAWSEAPGWVAKNIQYF.

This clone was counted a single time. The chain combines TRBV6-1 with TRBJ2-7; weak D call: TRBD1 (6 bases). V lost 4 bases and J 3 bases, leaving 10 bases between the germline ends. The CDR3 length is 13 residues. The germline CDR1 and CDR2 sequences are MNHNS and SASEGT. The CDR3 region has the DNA TGTGCCAGCAGTGGAAGACAGGACTACGAGCAGTACTTC. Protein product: CASSGRQDYEQYF.